One and the same sample provided the 2 T cell receptor beta chains below, sequenced in a study of blood T cell repertoires in COVID-19. TCRdb's table, derived via immunoSEQ multiplex PCR, lists solely in-frame clones and lacks some. Of a few hundred thousand clones listed, around 91% are singletons. Sequenced material: PBMCs or T cells enriched from blood (not recorded which). Every receptor here comes from a man between 18 and 29 years old who had recovered from COVID-19.

The V call is TRBV10-3, the J call TRBJ1-6; 8 bases align to TRBD1. Germline values: CDR1 ENHRY, CDR2 SYGVKD. The CDR3 is made up of 18 amino acids. Losses at the gene ends were 2 bases for V and 0 bases for J; bases not matched to a gene: 6. The CDR3: CAISEGQGLSSYNSPLHF. As DNA, the CDR3 is TGTGCCATCAGTGAGGGACAGGGACTCAGCTCCTATAATTCACCCCTCCACTTT.

This rearrangement joins TRBV11-2 to TRBJ2-1; possible D gene TRBD2, 5 bases. The V gene's germline CDR1 is SGHAT and CDR2 FQNNGV. The CDR3 has 13 amino acids. Trimming stripped 8 bases from V and 2 bases from J, with 10 bases between. In DNA form, the CDR3 reads TGTGCCAGCGAGGGAGCTACCTACAATGAGCAGTTCTTC. Translated: CASEGATYNEQFF.